This T cell receptor beta chain was obtained from a study of T cells in Graves' hyperthyroidism and ophthalmopathy. Study as a whole: It was at initial diagnosis, before any treatment, that peripheral blood was collected.

It was RNA transcripts that yielded the amplified TCR beta CDR3 regions. The study used the HTBI primer set for a first-round RT-PCR of the TCR CDR3. TCRdb re-called the multiplex PCR reads through MiXCR, storing one row per CDR3 protein. The sample consists of about 350,000 distinct CDR3 sequences, over 11% of them appearing once. The CDR3 is made up of 16 amino acids. CDR1 is MNHNS, CDR2 SASEGT, per germline. V lost 5 bases, J lost 6 bases, and 7 bases stayed unmatched. The source of this sequence is a woman between 25 and 40 years old with Graves' hyperthyroidism. Source material: blood. V gene TRBV6-1 combines with J gene TRBJ2-3; 14 bases align to TRBD2. CDR3 loop: CASSWGTSGRRDTQYF. The CDR3 nucleotides are TGTGCCAGCAGTTGGGGGACTAGCGGGAGAAGGGATACGCAGTATTTT.